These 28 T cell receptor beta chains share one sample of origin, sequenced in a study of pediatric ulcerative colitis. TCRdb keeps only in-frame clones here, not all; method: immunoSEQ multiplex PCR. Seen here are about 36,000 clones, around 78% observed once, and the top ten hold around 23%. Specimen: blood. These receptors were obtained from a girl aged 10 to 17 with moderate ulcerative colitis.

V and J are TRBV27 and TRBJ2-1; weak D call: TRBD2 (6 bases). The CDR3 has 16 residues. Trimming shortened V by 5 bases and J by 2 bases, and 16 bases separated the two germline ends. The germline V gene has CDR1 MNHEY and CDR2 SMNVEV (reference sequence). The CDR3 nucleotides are TGTGCCAGCAGTCAAATTTTATTAGCGGCCTACAATGAGCAGTTCTTC. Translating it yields CASSQILLAAYNEQFF.

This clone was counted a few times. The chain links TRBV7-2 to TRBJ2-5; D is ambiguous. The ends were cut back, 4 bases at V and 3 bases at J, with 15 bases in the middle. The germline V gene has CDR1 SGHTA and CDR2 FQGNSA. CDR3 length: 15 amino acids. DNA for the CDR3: TGTGCCAGCAGCTCCCCCAACATGGGGAAAGAGACCCAGTACTTC. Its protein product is CASSSPNMGKETQYF.

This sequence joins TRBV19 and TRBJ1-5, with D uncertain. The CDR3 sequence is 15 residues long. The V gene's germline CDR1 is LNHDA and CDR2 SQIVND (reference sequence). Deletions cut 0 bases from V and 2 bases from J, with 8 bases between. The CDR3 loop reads CASSIDLGGNQPQHF. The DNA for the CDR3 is TGTGCCAGTAGTATAGATCTCGGGGGCAATCAGCCCCAGCATTTT. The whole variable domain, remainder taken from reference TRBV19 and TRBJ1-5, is DGGITQSPKYLFRKEGQNVTLSCEQNLNHDAMYWYRQDPGQGLRLIYYSQIVNDFQKGDIAEGYSVSREKKESFPLTVTSAQKNPTAFYLCASSIDLGGNQPQHFGDGTRLSIL.

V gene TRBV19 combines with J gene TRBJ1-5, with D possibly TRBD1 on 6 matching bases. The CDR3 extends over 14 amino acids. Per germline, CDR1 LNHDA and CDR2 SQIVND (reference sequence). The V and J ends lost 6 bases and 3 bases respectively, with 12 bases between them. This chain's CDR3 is CASRETGFNQPQHF. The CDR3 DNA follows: TGTGCCAGTAGGGAAACAGGGTTCAATCAGCCCCAGCATTTT.

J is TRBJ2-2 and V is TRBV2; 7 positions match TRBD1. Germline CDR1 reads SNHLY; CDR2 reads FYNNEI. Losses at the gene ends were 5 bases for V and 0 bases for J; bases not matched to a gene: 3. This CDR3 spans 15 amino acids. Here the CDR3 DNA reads TGTGCCAGCAGTCGGGACAGAACGAACACCGGGGAGCTGTTTTTT. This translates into CASSRDRTNTGELFF.

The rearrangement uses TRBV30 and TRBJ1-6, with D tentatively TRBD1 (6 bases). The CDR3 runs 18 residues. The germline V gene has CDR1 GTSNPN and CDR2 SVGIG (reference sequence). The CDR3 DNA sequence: TGTGCTTGGGGTTCTCCGGGACACATGAGCTCCTATAATTCACCCCTCCACTTT. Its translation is CAWGSPGHMSSYNSPLHF.

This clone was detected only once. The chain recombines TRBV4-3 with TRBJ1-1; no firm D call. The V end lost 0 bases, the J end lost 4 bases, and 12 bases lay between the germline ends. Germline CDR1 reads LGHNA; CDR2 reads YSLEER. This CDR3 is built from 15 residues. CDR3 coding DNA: TGCGCCAGCAGCCAAGATCTTGGGAGTCCCACTGAAGCTTTCTTT. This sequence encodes CASSQDLGSPTEAFF.

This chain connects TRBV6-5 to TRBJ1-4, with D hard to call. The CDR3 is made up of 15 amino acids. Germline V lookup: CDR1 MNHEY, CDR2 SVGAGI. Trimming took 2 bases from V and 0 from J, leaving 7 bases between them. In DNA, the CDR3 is TGTGCCAGCAGTTACCTCAAAACAACTAATGAAAAACTGTTTTTT. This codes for CASSYLKTTNEKLFF.

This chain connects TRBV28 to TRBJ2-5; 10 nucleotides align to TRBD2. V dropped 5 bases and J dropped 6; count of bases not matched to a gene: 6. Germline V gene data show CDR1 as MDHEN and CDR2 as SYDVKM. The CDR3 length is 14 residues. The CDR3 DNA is TGTGCCAGCAGTCCCTTAGCGGGAGGACAGACCCAGTACTTC. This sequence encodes CASSPLAGGQTQYF.

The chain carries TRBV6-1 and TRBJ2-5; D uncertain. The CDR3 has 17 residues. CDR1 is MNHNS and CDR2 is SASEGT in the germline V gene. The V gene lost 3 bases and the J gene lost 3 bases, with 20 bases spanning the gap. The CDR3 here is CASSDPQVLVLEETQYF. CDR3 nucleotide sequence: TGTGCCAGCAGTGACCCCCAGGTCTTGGTCCTCGAAGAGACCCAGTACTTC.

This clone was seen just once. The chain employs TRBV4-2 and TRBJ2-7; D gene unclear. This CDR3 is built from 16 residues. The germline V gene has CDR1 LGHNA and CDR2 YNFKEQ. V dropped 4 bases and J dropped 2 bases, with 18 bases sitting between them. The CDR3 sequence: CASSPRSVGGPYEQYF. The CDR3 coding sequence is TGTGCCAGCAGCCCGAGATCCGTGGGCGGCCCCTACGAGCAGTACTTC.

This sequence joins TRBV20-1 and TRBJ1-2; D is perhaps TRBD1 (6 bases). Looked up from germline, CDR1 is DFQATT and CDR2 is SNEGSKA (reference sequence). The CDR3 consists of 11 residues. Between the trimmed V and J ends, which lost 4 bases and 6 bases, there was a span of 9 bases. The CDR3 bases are TGCAGTGCTATCAGGGGTGATGGCTACACCTTC. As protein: CSAIRGDGYTF.

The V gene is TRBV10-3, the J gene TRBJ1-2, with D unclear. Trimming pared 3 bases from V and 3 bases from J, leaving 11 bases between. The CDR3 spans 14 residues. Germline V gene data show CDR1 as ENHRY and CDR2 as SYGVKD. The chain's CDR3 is CAISDIRVDYGYTF. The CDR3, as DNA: TGTGCCATCAGTGATATTAGGGTGGACTATGGCTACACCTTC.

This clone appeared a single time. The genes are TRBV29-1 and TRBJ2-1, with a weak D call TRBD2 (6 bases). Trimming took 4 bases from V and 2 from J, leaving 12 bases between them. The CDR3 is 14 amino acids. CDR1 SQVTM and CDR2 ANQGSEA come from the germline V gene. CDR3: CSVARGVPYNEQFF. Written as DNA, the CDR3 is TGCAGCGTTGCGCGGGGAGTCCCCTACAATGAGCAGTTCTTC.

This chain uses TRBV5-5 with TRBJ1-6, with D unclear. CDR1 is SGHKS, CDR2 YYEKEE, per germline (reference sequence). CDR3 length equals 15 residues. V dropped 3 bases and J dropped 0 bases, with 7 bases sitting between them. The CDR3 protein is CASSSTSSYNSPLHF. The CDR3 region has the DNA TGTGCCAGCAGCTCTACCAGCTCCTATAATTCACCCCTCCACTTT.

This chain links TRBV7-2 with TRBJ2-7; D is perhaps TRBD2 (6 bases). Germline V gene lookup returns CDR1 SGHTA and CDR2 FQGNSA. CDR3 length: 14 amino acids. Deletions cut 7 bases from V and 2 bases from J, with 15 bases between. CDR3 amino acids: CASNPEGGPYEQYF. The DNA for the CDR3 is TGTGCCAGCAACCCGGAGGGAGGACCCTACGAGCAGTACTTC. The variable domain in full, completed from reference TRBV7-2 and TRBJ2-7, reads GAGVSQSPSNKVTEKGKDVELRCDPISGHTALYWYRQSLGQGLEFLIYFQGNSAPDKSGLPSDRFSAERTGGSVSTLTIQRTQQEDSAVYLCASNPEGGPYEQYFGPGTRLTVT.

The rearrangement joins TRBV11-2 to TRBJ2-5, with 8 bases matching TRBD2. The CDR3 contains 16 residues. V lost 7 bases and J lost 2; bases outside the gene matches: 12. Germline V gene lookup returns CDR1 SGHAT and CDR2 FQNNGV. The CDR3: CASTEGEAGVQETQYF. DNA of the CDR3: TGTGCCAGCACTGAAGGGGAAGCGGGAGTACAAGAGACCCAGTACTTC.

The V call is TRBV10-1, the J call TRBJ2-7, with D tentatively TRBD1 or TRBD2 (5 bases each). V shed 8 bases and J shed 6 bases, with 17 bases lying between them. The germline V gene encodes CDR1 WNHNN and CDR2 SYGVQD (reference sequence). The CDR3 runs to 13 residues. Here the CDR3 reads CASPSGRPGEQYF. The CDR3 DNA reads TGCGCCAGCCCCTCGGGACGGCCTGGCGAGCAGTACTTC.

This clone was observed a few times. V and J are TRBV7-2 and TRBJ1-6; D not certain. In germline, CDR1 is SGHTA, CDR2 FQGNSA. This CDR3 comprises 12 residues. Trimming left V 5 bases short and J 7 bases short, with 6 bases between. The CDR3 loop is CASSPQNSPLHF. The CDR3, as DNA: TGTGCCAGCAGCCCTCAAAATTCACCCCTCCACTTT.

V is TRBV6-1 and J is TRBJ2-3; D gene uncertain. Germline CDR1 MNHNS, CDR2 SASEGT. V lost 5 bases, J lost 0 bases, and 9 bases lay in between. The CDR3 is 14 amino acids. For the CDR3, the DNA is TGTGCCAGCAGTAGTCTGCATAGCACAGATACGCAGTATTTT. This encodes CASSSLHSTDTQYF.

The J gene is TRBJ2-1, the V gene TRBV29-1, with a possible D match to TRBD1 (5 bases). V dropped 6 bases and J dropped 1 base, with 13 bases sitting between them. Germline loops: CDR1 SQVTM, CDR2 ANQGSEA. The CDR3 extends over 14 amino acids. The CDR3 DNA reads TGCAGCGTGGAAAGACAGATATCCTACAATGAGCAGTTCTTC. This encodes CSVERQISYNEQFF.

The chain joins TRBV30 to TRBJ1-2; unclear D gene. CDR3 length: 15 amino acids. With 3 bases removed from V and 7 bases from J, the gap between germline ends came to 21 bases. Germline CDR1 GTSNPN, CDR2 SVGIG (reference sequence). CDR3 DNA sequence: TGTGCCTGGAGGAATCCGGACGCCTCCCGCGGTGGCTACACCTTC. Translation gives CAWRNPDASRGGYTF.

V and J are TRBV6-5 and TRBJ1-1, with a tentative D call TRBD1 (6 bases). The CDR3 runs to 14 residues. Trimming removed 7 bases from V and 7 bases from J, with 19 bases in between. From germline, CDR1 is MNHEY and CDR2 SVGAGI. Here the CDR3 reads CASKLAQGGGEAFF. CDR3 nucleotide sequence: TGTGCCAGCAAATTAGCACAGGGAGGCGGTGAAGCTTTCTTT.

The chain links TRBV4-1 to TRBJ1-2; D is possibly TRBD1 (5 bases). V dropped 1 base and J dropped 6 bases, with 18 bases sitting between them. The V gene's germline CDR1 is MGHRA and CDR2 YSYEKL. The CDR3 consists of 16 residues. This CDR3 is CASSQVPGQGRHGYTF. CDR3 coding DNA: TGCGCCAGCAGCCAAGTCCCCGGTCAGGGACGACATGGCTACACCTTC.

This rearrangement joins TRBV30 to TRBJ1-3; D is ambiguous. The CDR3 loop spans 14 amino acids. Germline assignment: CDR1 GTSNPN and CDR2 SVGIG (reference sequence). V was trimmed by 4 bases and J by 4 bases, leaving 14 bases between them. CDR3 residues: CAWTPSAPGNTIYF. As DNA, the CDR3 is TGTGCCTGGACGCCCAGCGCTCCAGGAAACACCATATATTTT.

CDR3 loop: CASSFLLTAGGPYEQYF. The CDR3 region has the DNA TGTGCCAGCAGTTTCCTTCTCACGGCGGGAGGGCCGTACGAGCAGTACTTC. The chain couples TRBV28 to TRBJ2-7; 9 nucleotides align to TRBD2. The V gene end was trimmed by 3 bases and the J gene end by 4 bases; junction bases not matched to a gene: 13. CDR1 is MDHEN and CDR2 is SYDVKM in the germline V gene. The CDR3 is 17 amino acids.

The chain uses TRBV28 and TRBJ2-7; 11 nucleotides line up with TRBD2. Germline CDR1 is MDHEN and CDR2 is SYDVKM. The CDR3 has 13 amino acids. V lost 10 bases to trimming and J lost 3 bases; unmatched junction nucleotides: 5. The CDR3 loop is CAKSGTSGYEQYF. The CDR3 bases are TGTGCCAAATCCGGGACTAGCGGCTACGAGCAGTACTTC.

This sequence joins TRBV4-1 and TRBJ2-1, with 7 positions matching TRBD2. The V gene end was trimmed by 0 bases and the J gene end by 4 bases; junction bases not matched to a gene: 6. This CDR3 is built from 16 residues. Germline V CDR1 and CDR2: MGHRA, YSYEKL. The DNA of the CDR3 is TGCGCCAGCAGCCAAGAAGTAGCGGGCCTATACAATGAGCAGTTCTTC. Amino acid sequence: CASSQEVAGLYNEQFF.